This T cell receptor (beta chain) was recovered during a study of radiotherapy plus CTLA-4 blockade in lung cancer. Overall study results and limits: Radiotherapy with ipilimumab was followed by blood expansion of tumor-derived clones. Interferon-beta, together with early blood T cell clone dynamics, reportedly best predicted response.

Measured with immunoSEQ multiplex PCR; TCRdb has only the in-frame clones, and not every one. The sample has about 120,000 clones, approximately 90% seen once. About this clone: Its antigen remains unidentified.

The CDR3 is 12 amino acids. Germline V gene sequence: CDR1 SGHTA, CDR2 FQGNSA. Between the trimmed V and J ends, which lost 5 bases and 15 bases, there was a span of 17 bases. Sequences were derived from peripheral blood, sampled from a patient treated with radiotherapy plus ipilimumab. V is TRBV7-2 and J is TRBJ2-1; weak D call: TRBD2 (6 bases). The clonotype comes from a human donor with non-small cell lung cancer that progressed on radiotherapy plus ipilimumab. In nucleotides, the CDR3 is TGTGCCAGCAGCAGCCTCGGAGGGCCGCGGTTCTTC. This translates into CASSSLGGPRFF.